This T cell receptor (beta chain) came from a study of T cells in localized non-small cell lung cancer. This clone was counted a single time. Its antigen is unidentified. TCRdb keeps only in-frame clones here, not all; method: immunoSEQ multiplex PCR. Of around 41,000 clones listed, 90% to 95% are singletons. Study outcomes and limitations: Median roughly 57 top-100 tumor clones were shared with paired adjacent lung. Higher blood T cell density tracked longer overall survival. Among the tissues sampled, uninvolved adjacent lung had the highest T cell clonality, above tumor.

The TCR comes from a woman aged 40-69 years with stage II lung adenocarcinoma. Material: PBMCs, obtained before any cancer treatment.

CDR3 sequence (DNA): TGTGCCATCAGTCCAGGGGAGATAGCCAAAAACATTCAGTACTTC. As protein: CAISPGEIAKNIQYF. The V call is TRBV10-3, the J call TRBJ2-4; D may be TRBD1 (6 bases). The V gene's germline CDR1 is ENHRY and CDR2 SYGVKD. This CDR3 has 15 residues. V lost 5 bases and J 0 bases, leaving 11 bases between the germline ends.